The clone carrying this T cell receptor (beta chain) was detected a few times. These data come from a study of blood T cells in healthy people across ages. Trimming cost V 1 base and J 3 bases, with 11 bases left between them. The CDR3 runs 14 residues. The germline V gene has CDR1 SGHRS and CDR2 YFSETQ. Together with a sample-barcoded 5' primer, a J-beta primer mix was included in a second PCR lasting roughly 6 to 12 cycles. One entry per CDR3 protein results from TCRdb running MiXCR on the 5' RACE reads. The data contain over a million distinct CDR3 sequences, 45% of them singletons. The sequence was collected from a woman in her sixties or seventies in good health. Sequencing input: blood. The rearrangement joins TRBV5-1 to TRBJ2-7; D perhaps matches TRBD1 (6 bases). This CDR3 reads CASSLTGHLYEQYF. The CDR3 coding sequence is TGCGCCAGCAGCTTGACGGGACATCTCTACGAGCAGTACTTC.